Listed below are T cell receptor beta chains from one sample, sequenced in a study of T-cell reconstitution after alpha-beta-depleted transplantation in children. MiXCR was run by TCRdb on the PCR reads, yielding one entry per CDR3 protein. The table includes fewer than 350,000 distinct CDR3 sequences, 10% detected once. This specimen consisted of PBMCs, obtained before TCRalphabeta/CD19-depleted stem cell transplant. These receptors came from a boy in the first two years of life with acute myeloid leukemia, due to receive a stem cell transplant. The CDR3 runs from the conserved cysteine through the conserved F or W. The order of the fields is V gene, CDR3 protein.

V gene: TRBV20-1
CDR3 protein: CSARRDRVNEQFF

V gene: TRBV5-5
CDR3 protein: CASSAWTGWNTEAFF

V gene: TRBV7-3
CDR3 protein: CASSQKEACSGNTIYF

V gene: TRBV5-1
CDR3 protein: CASSLVRGLYEQYF

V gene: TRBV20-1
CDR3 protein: CSARALLAGETQYF

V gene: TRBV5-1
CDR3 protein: CASSLDPDTQYF

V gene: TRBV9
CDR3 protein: CASSASGGASTGELFF

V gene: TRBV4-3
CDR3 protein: CASSQVAGDYNEQFF

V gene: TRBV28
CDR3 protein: CASSFVNYEQYF

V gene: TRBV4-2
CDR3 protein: CASSLGRRTYNEQFF

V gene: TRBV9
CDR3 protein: CASSVALTSTDTQYF

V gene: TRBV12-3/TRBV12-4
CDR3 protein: CASSSPPSGGAGELFF

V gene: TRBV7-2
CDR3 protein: CASSLVRATDTQYF

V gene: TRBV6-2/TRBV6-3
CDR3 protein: CASSPLAGGSSYEQYF

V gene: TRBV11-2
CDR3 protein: CASSLGTARTYEQYF

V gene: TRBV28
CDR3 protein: CASSERDRTQYF

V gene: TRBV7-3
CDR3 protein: CASRDGRGTDTQYF

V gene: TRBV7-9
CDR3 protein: CASSLAQDSREKNTQYF

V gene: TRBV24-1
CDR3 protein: CATSGNGTGGRDTQYF